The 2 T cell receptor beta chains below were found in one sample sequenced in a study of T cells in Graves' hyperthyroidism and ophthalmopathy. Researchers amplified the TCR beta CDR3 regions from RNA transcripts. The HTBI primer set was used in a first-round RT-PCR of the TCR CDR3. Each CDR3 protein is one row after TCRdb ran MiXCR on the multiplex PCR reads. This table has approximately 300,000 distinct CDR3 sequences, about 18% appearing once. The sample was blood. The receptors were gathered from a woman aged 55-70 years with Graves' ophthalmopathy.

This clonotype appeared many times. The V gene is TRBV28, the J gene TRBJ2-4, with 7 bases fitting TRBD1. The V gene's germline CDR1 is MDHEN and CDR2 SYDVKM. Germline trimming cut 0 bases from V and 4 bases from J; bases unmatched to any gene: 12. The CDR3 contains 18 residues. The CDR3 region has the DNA TGTGCCAGCAGTTTATGGCGAGGGGGCCGCGCTTCTAAAAACATTCAGTACTTC. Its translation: CASSLWRGGRASKNIQYF. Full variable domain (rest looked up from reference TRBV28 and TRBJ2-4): DVKVTQSSRYLVKRTGEKVFLECVQDMDHENMFWYRQDPGLGLRLIYFSYDVKMKEKGDIPEGYSVSREKKERFSLILESASTNQTSMYLCASSLWRGGRASKNIQYFGAGTRLSVL.

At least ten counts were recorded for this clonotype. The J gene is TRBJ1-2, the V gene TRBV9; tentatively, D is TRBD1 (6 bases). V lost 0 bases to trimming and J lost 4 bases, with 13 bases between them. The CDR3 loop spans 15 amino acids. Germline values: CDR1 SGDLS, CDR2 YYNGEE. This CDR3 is CASSVGEGGGYGYTF. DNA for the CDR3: TGTGCCAGCAGCGTAGGAGAAGGGGGTGGCTATGGCTACACCTTC.